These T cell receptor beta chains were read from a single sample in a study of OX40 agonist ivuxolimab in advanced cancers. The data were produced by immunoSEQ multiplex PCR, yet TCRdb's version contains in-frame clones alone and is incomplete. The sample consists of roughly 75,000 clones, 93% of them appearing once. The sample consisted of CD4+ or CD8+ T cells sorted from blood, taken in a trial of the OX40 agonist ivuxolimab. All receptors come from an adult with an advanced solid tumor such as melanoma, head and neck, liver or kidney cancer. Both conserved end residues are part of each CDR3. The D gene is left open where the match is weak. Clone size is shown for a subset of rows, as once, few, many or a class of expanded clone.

cdr3_nt: TGTGCCAGCAGCTCTGGACAGTCCTACGAGCAGTACTTC
cdr3_aa: CASSSGQSYEQYF
clone_size: -
d_call: -
v_call: TRBV5-6
j_call: TRBJ2-7

cdr3_nt: TGCGCCAGCAGCCAAGGGTCCCCGGGACAGGGTTACGAGCAGTACTTC
cdr3_aa: CASSQGSPGQGYEQYF
clone_size: -
d_call: TRBD1
v_call: TRBV4-1
j_call: TRBJ2-7

cdr3_nt: TGTGCCAGCAGTTTGGAGGGGTCCTACGGGGAGCTGTTTTTT
cdr3_aa: CASSLEGSYGELFF
clone_size: -
d_call: -
v_call: TRBV9
j_call: TRBJ2-2

cdr3_nt: TGTGCCAGCAGCACGGGACAGGGAGAATGGGGCTACACCTTC
cdr3_aa: CASSTGQGEWGYTF
clone_size: few
d_call: TRBD1
v_call: TRBV9
j_call: TRBJ1-2

cdr3_nt: TGTGCCAGCAGAGATGGCAGATTCAGCAATCAGCCCCAGCATTTT
cdr3_aa: CASRDGRFSNQPQHF
clone_size: -
d_call: -
v_call: TRBV2
j_call: TRBJ1-5

cdr3_nt: TGTGCCAGCAGTTTAAGGGGCAGGGGAATTAGCAATCAGCCCCAGCATTTT
cdr3_aa: CASSLRGRGISNQPQHF
clone_size: -
d_call: -
v_call: TRBV28
j_call: TRBJ1-5

cdr3_nt: TGTGCCTGGAGTTCGACAGAAGACTATGGCTACACCTTC
cdr3_aa: CAWSSTEDYGYTF
clone_size: -
d_call: -
v_call: TRBV30
j_call: TRBJ1-2

cdr3_nt: TGTGCCAGCACCTGGGGTAACAGGGGCGATAACGAGCAGTACTTC
cdr3_aa: CASTWGNRGDNEQYF
clone_size: -
d_call: TRBD1
v_call: TRBV6-5
j_call: TRBJ2-7

cdr3_nt: TGTGCCAGCAGTGACTACCCGATTGGCACCGGGGAGCTGTTTTTT
cdr3_aa: CASSDYPIGTGELFF
clone_size: -
d_call: -
v_call: TRBV6-4
j_call: TRBJ2-2

cdr3_nt: TGTGCCAGCCACTTCGGTAGTTCCTACGAGCAGTACTTC
cdr3_aa: CASHFGSSYEQYF
clone_size: -
d_call: -
v_call: TRBV5-4
j_call: TRBJ2-7

cdr3_nt: TGCGCCAGCAGCCCCCGACAAGCCCATGAGACCCAGTACTTC
cdr3_aa: CASSPRQAHETQYF
clone_size: -
d_call: -
v_call: TRBV5-1
j_call: TRBJ2-5

cdr3_nt: TGCGCCAGCAGCCCGGACAGGGGGTTTTATGGCTACACCTTC
cdr3_aa: CASSPDRGFYGYTF
clone_size: once
d_call: TRBD1
v_call: TRBV5-1
j_call: TRBJ1-2

cdr3_nt: TGTGCCAGCAGCTTACTCCTACTAGCGGAAGAGACCCAGTACTTC
cdr3_aa: CASSLLLLAEETQYF
clone_size: -
d_call: TRBD2
v_call: TRBV7-8
j_call: TRBJ2-5

cdr3_nt: TGCGCCAGCAGCCAACGAGGGAGGGACACTGAAGCTTTCTTT
cdr3_aa: CASSQRGRDTEAFF
clone_size: -
d_call: -
v_call: TRBV4-3
j_call: TRBJ1-1

cdr3_nt: TGTGCCAGCAGCACTCGAGGGGCAGATACGCAGTATTTT
cdr3_aa: CASSTRGADTQYF
clone_size: -
d_call: -
v_call: TRBV9
j_call: TRBJ2-3

cdr3_nt: TGTGCCAGCAGCGCCATTCCTCAGGGGGCCAATGAGCAGTTCTTC
cdr3_aa: CASSAIPQGANEQFF
clone_size: -
d_call: TRBD1
v_call: TRBV7-8
j_call: TRBJ2-1

cdr3_nt: TGTGCCAGCAGCGTAGAGAGCCTGTCCTACAATGAGCAGTTCTTC
cdr3_aa: CASSVESLSYNEQFF
clone_size: few
d_call: -
v_call: TRBV9
j_call: TRBJ2-1

cdr3_nt: TGTGCCAGCACCCATTTCCAGTCCTCTGAAGGCTACACCTTC
cdr3_aa: CASTHFQSSEGYTF
clone_size: -
d_call: -
v_call: TRBV5-8
j_call: TRBJ1-2

cdr3_nt: TGTGCCAGTAGTACCATCTATGAGGGGAATCAGCCCCAGCATTTT
cdr3_aa: CASSTIYEGNQPQHF
clone_size: -
d_call: -
v_call: TRBV19
j_call: TRBJ1-5

cdr3_nt: TGTGCCAGCAGACCAGGGGGCTGGGGAAACATTCAGTACTTC
cdr3_aa: CASRPGGWGNIQYF
clone_size: -
d_call: TRBD1
v_call: TRBV27
j_call: TRBJ2-4

cdr3_nt: TGTGCCACCCTTGGGGGGGCCTCCTACGAGCAGTACTTC
cdr3_aa: CATLGGASYEQYF
clone_size: once
d_call: -
v_call: TRBV27
j_call: TRBJ2-7

cdr3_nt: TGTGCCAGTAGTATCGGACTAGAGGAGACCCAGTACTTC
cdr3_aa: CASSIGLEETQYF
clone_size: -
d_call: TRBD2
v_call: TRBV19
j_call: TRBJ2-5

cdr3_nt: TGTGCCAGTACCTTGGGACAGCGTCCTAACTATGGCTACACCTTC
cdr3_aa: CASTLGQRPNYGYTF
clone_size: -
d_call: TRBD1
v_call: TRBV19
j_call: TRBJ1-2

cdr3_nt: TGCGCCAGCAGCCAAGCGGACACTACCTACGAGCAGTACTTC
cdr3_aa: CASSQADTTYEQYF
clone_size: few
d_call: -
v_call: TRBV4-1
j_call: TRBJ2-7

cdr3_nt: TGTGCCAGCAGCTGGACTAGCGGCCTCGCCAATGAGCAGTTCTTC
cdr3_aa: CASSWTSGLANEQFF
clone_size: -
d_call: TRBD2
v_call: TRBV13
j_call: TRBJ2-1

cdr3_nt: TGTGCCAGCAGTTTCGTTGGGGTTAACACTGAAGCTTTCTTT
cdr3_aa: CASSFVGVNTEAFF
clone_size: once
d_call: -
v_call: TRBV28
j_call: TRBJ1-1

cdr3_nt: TGTGCCAGCAGCGTAGGGCAGGGGGCACGAGAGACCCAGTACTTC
cdr3_aa: CASSVGQGARETQYF
clone_size: -
d_call: TRBD1
v_call: TRBV9
j_call: TRBJ2-5

cdr3_nt: TGTGCCAGCAGCTCCATAGGGGGTTACTACAATGAGCAGTTCTTC
cdr3_aa: CASSSIGGYYNEQFF
clone_size: -
d_call: -
v_call: TRBV7-9
j_call: TRBJ2-1

cdr3_nt: TGCGCCAGCAGCCAAGGGAGGGCCGGGAATGAGCAGTTCTTC
cdr3_aa: CASSQGRAGNEQFF
clone_size: -
d_call: -
v_call: TRBV4-1
j_call: TRBJ2-1

cdr3_nt: TGTGCCAGCAGTGAACACGAAGGGGGATCCGGGGAGCTGTTTTTT
cdr3_aa: CASSEHEGGSGELFF
clone_size: -
d_call: -
v_call: TRBV2
j_call: TRBJ2-2

cdr3_nt: TGTGCCAGCAGTTTCCCGGGGCCTAATGAAAAACTGTTTTTT
cdr3_aa: CASSFPGPNEKLFF
clone_size: once
d_call: -
v_call: TRBV7-9
j_call: TRBJ1-4

cdr3_nt: TGTGCCAGCAGCTTGGGACAGGGGGCGGGGGATAATTCACCCCTCCACTTT
cdr3_aa: CASSLGQGAGDNSPLHF
clone_size: -
d_call: TRBD1
v_call: TRBV5-4
j_call: TRBJ1-6

cdr3_nt: TGTGCCAGCAGCTTAGGGGGACAGCCCCAGCATTTT
cdr3_aa: CASSLGGQPQHF
clone_size: -
d_call: -
v_call: TRBV7-2
j_call: TRBJ1-5

cdr3_nt: TGTGCCAGCACCCCACCCCGCCTAGCGGGAATTAGCGAGCAGTACTTC
cdr3_aa: CASTPPRLAGISEQYF
clone_size: -
d_call: -
v_call: TRBV21-1
j_call: TRBJ2-7

cdr3_nt: TGTGCCAGCAGTTACCGGGGGCGCCTAAATGAAAAACTGTTTTTT
cdr3_aa: CASSYRGRLNEKLFF
clone_size: -
d_call: -
v_call: TRBV6-5
j_call: TRBJ1-4

cdr3_nt: TGTGCCAGCAGCCGGGTTATCGGGGGGAACACCGGGGAGCTGTTTTTT
cdr3_aa: CASSRVIGGNTGELFF
clone_size: -
d_call: -
v_call: TRBV13
j_call: TRBJ2-2

cdr3_nt: TGCAGCGTCCGGCCGACTAGCGGCTACACAGATACGCAGTATTTT
cdr3_aa: CSVRPTSGYTDTQYF
clone_size: -
d_call: TRBD2
v_call: TRBV29-1
j_call: TRBJ2-3

cdr3_nt: TGTGCCAGTAGTATAGTACCAGTGAAGGAGTACCAAGAGACCCAGTACTTC
cdr3_aa: CASSIVPVKEYQETQYF
clone_size: -
d_call: -
v_call: TRBV19
j_call: TRBJ2-5

cdr3_nt: TGTGCCAGTAGTATAGAATTGGCCGAACTAGCGGGGGGGCTTCAAGAGCAGTTCTTC
cdr3_aa: CASSIELAELAGGLQEQFF
clone_size: -
d_call: TRBD2
v_call: TRBV19
j_call: TRBJ2-1

cdr3_nt: TGTGCCAGCAGCGCCCGGGACGGAACCTACGAGCAGTACTTC
cdr3_aa: CASSARDGTYEQYF
clone_size: once
d_call: -
v_call: TRBV5-5
j_call: TRBJ2-7

cdr3_nt: TGTGCCAGCGGGACCGGGTTGGATTTGCGCCACTTT
cdr3_aa: CASGTGLDLRHF
clone_size: -
d_call: -
v_call: TRBV6-6
j_call: TRBJ1-6

cdr3_nt: TGCGCCAGCAGCGGTGCAAAGTCATGGGGCTACACCTTC
cdr3_aa: CASSGAKSWGYTF
clone_size: -
d_call: -
v_call: TRBV5-1
j_call: TRBJ1-2

cdr3_nt: TGTGCCAGCAGTTTATTGAACACCGGGGAGCTGTTTTTT
cdr3_aa: CASSLLNTGELFF
clone_size: -
d_call: -
v_call: TRBV27
j_call: TRBJ2-2

cdr3_nt: TGTGCCAGCAGTTACCGGGGGAACACCGGGGAGCTGTTTTTT
cdr3_aa: CASSYRGNTGELFF
clone_size: -
d_call: -
v_call: TRBV6-5
j_call: TRBJ2-2

cdr3_nt: TGTGCCAGCTCACGACCTGACACTGAAGCTTTCTTT
cdr3_aa: CASSRPDTEAFF
clone_size: -
d_call: -
v_call: TRBV18
j_call: TRBJ1-1

cdr3_nt: TGTGCCAGTTACCCTACAGGGGTTTACGAGCAGTACTTC
cdr3_aa: CASYPTGVYEQYF
clone_size: -
d_call: TRBD1
v_call: TRBV19
j_call: TRBJ2-7

cdr3_nt: TGTGCCAGCAGCTTCGACAGGGAGGATGAAAAACTGTTTTTT
cdr3_aa: CASSFDREDEKLFF
clone_size: -
d_call: TRBD1
v_call: TRBV11-2
j_call: TRBJ1-4

cdr3_nt: TGTGCCAGCAGTGGAACGGGCGGAGGGTCCTACGAGCAGTACTTC
cdr3_aa: CASSGTGGGSYEQYF
clone_size: -
d_call: -
v_call: TRBV2
j_call: TRBJ2-7

cdr3_nt: TGTGCCAGCGGGAGTCGGACCTACGAGCAGTACTTC
cdr3_aa: CASGSRTYEQYF
clone_size: -
d_call: -
v_call: TRBV27
j_call: TRBJ2-7

cdr3_nt: TGTGCCAGCAGTGAATACGGACCGGGGGAGCAAGAGACCCAGTACTTC
cdr3_aa: CASSEYGPGEQETQYF
clone_size: -
d_call: -
v_call: TRBV6-1
j_call: TRBJ2-5

cdr3_nt: TGTGCCAGCAGCGTAGGCGGGGGGCGACAAGAGGAGCAGTTCTTC
cdr3_aa: CASSVGGGRQEEQFF
clone_size: -
d_call: TRBD2
v_call: TRBV9
j_call: TRBJ2-1

cdr3_nt: TGTGCCAGCAGTCTGACAGGGGGCGAATTGACAGATACGCAGTATTTT
cdr3_aa: CASSLTGGELTDTQYF
clone_size: -
d_call: TRBD1
v_call: TRBV27
j_call: TRBJ2-3

cdr3_nt: TGCGCCAGCAGCTTAGGACAGGCCCTGAACACTGAAGCTTTCTTT
cdr3_aa: CASSLGQALNTEAFF
clone_size: few
d_call: TRBD1
v_call: TRBV5-1
j_call: TRBJ1-1

cdr3_nt: TGTGCCAGCAGTTTGCACAGCCGGGCGGACACTGAAGCTTTCTTT
cdr3_aa: CASSLHSRADTEAFF
clone_size: -
d_call: -
v_call: TRBV27
j_call: TRBJ1-1

cdr3_nt: TGCAGTGCTTTACAGGGGTGGGAGCAGTACTTC
cdr3_aa: CSALQGWEQYF
clone_size: -
d_call: TRBD1
v_call: TRBV20-1
j_call: TRBJ2-7

cdr3_nt: TGTGCCAGAAGAGCTTACAGGGGGGATAGCAATCAGCCCCAGCATTTT
cdr3_aa: CARRAYRGDSNQPQHF
clone_size: few
d_call: TRBD1
v_call: TRBV19
j_call: TRBJ1-5

cdr3_nt: TGCGCCAGCAGTGCCCGGGGGGGCACCGGGGAGCTGTTTTTT
cdr3_aa: CASSARGGTGELFF
clone_size: -
d_call: TRBD2
v_call: TRBV10-1
j_call: TRBJ2-2

cdr3_nt: TGTGCCAGCAGCGTAGAGGGAAGCTTGAACACTGAAGCTTTCTTT
cdr3_aa: CASSVEGSLNTEAFF
clone_size: -
d_call: -
v_call: TRBV9
j_call: TRBJ1-1